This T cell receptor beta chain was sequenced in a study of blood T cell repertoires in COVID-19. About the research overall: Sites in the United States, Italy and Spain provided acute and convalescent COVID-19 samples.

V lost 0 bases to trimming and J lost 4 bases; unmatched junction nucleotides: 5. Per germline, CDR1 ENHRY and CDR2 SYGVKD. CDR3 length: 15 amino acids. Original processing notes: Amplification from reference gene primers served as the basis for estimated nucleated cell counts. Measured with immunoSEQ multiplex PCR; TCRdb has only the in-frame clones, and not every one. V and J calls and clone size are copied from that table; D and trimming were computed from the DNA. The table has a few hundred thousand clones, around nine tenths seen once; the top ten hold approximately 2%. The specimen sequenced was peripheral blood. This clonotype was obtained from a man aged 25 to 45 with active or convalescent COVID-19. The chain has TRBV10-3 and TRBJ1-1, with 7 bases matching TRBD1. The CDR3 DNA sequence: TGTGCCATCAGTGAGTCCCAGGGGGTGATCACTGAAGCTTTCTTT. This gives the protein CAISESQGVITEAFF.